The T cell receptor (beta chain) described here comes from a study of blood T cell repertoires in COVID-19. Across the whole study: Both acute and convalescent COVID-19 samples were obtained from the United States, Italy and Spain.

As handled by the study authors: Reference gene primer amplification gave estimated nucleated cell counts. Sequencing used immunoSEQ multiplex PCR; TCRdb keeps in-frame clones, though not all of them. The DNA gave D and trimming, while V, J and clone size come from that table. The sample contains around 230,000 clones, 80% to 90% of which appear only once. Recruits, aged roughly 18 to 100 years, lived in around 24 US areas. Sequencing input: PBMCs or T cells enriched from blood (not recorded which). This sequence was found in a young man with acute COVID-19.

This CDR3 reads CASSPLYGYEQYF. The CDR3, as DNA: TGTGCCAGCAGTCCGCTATATGGCTACGAGCAGTACTTC. This chain joins TRBV12-3 or TRBV12-4 and TRBJ2-7; D remains ambiguous. CDR3 size: 13 residues. Between the trimmed V and J ends, which lost 5 bases and 3 bases, there was a span of 11 bases.